This paragraph covers one TCR beta chain sequence. This sample stems from a study of patients and donors after allogeneic stem cell transplantation. Germline CDR1 reads SEHNR; CDR2 reads FQNEAQ (reference sequence). The CDR3 totals 12 residues. V dropped 0 bases and J dropped 8 bases, with 7 bases sitting between them. TCRdb re-called the RT-PCR reads through MiXCR, storing one row per CDR3 protein. The sample has about 24,000 distinct CDR3 sequences; approximately 42% are singletons. This chain joins TRBV7-9 and TRBJ1-2; the D is unclear. The clonotype comes from a human donor who was either an allogeneic HSCT recipient or a stem cell or donor lymphocyte infusion donor (not recorded which). It is not recorded whose cells these are; they may come from a transplant donor. Sequenced input: blood, either unsorted or a sorted T cell fraction (not recorded which). For the CDR3, the DNA is TGTGCCAGCAGCTTAGCAGGCTTGGGCTACACCTTC. Encoded protein: CASSLAGLGYTF. The variable domain in full, with the rest retrieved from reference TRBV7-9 and TRBJ1-2, is DTGVSQNPRHKITKRGQNVTFRCDPISEHNRLYWYRQTLGQGPEFLTYFQNEAQLEKSRLLSDRFSAERPKGSFSTLEIQRTEQGDSAMYLCASSLAGLGYTFGSGTRLTVV.